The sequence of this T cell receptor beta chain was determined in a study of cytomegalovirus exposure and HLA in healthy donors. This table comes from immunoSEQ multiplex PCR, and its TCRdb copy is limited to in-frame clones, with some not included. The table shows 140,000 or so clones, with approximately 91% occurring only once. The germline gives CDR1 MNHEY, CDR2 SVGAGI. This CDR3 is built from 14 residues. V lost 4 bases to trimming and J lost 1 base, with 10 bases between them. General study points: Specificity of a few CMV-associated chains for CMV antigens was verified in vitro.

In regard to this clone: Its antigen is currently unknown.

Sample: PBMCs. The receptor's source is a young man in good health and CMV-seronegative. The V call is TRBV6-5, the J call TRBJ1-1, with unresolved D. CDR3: CASSLRTGNTEAFF. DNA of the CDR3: TGTGCCAGCAGTTTAAGAACGGGGAACACTGAAGCTTTCTTT.